This T cell receptor beta chain was identified in a study of blood T cell repertoires in COVID-19. Study at large: Collection of acute and convalescent COVID-19 samples took place in the United States, Italy and Spain. PBMCs, B-cell-depleted T cells, or T cells were the source of the cDNA or gDNA that made up the material.

In the original analysis: Amplifying reference gene primers gave estimates of nucleated cell counts. The table came from immunoSEQ multiplex PCR; TCRdb's copy has only in-frame clones and leaves some out. Clone size and the V and J calls come from that table; the DNA yielded D and trimming. The sample has approximately 210,000 clones; about 82% are singletons. The CDR3 runs 14 residues. V lost 2 bases and J 0 bases, leaving 6 bases between the germline ends. Germline lookup yields CDR1 SGDLS and CDR2 YYNGEE. Seattle participants joined during active infection and were tracked over time. The rearrangement joins TRBV9 to TRBJ1-3; D remains ambiguous. Sequenced input: peripheral blood. The clonotype originates from a man aged 55 to 69 with COVID-19, enrolled during active disease. CDR3 protein: CASSVSYSGNTIYF. As DNA, the CDR3 is TGTGCCAGCAGCGTGAGTTACTCTGGAAACACCATATATTTT.